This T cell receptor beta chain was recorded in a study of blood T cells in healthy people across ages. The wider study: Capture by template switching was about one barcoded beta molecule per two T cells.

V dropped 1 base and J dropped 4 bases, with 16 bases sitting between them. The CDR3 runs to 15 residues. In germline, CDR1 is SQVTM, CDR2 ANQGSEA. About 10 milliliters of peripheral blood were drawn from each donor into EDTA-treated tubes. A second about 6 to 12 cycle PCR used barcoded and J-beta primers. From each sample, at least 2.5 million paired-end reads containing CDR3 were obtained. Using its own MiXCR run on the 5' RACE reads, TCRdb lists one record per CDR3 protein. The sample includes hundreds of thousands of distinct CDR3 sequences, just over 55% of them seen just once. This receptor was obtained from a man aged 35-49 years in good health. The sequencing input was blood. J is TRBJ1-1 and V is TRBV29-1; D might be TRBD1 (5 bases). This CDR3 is CSVEGTAWGGTEAFF. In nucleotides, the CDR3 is TGCAGCGTTGAAGGCACGGCTTGGGGCGGCACTGAAGCTTTCTTT.